This TCR beta chain is drawn from a study of T-cell reconstitution after alpha-beta-depleted transplantation in children (dated by TCRdb to 2016 to 2017). General notes on the study: T-cell immune reconstitution after TCRalphabeta/CD19-depleted allogeneic hematopoietic cell transplantation in children was quantitatively tracked in the study by means of TCR repertoire profiling. The investigation overall reported the following: Over subsequent months, a decline in hyperexpanded clone frequencies was noted, and after one year, T-cell counts and TCRbeta diversity were mostly ascribed to newly produced T cells. The high TCRbeta diversity at day 60 in some patients was ascribed to recipient T cells and intrathymic progenitors that had survived conditioning. The apparently early recovery of alphabetaT-cell counts about two months after transplant reportedly depended on only several hundred rapidly expanded clones that came from non-depleted graft cells.

What this sample's treatment or condition label stands for: allogeneic hematopoietic cell transplantation with graft depleted of TCRalphabeta T cells and CD19 B cells. The children who served as transplant recipients had been given grafts of TCRalphabeta/CD19-depleted allogeneic hematopoietic cells. This clonotype has at least ten counts. Its antigen is currently not known. The record has no base qualities; no much larger clone is one base away. Spanning cysteine to phenylalanine, the CDR3 consists of 12 amino acids. Only the CDR3 portion is preserved as DNA: 36 bases, with reading frame beginning at the first base. Relative to germline, V is 5 bases shorter and J is 8 bases shorter, with 9 bases between their ends. Libraries were constructed by PCR. TCRdb shows the sequencer as Illumina HiSeq 2500. TCR library preparation used molecular barcoding, with unique molecular identifiers applied to normalize quantification of the TCRbeta repertoire. TCRdb redid the processing of the public reads, applying fastp at Q25 and MiXCR, and retained in-frame beta chains. When rows share a CDR3 protein, they turn into one entry using the most common DNA and genes. This sample lists about 97,000 distinct CDR3 sequences; over 6% were detected once. The top ten clonotypes cover about a sixth of the sample.

This receptor was taken from a boy aged 2-15 years with acute lymphoblastic leukemia, due to receive a stem cell transplant. Sample: PBMCs, taken before TCRalphabeta/CD19-depleted stem cell transplant. Recombination joined TRBV12-3 or TRBV12-4 with TRBJ1-4, with the D gene call left open. The CDR3 region reads CASSPHTEKLFF. The nucleotides are TGTGCCAGCAGTCCCCACACGGAAAAACTGTTTTTT.